This TCR beta chain was recorded in a study of T cells in Graves' hyperthyroidism and ophthalmopathy (dated by TCRdb to between 2018 and 2021). For context, the study as a whole: Peripheral blood was collected at initial diagnosis, before any treatment. A discovery cohort of fewer than 110 patients, roughly 45 with Graves' ophthalmopathy and approximately 60 with stable Graves' hyperthyroidism, was used to find distinguishing TCR V-J signatures. In addition, the study compared T-cell repertoires in thyroid tissue and in blood from about 6 Graves' hyperthyroidism patients. An independent validation cohort of 18 to 20 hyperthyroidism patients and more than 15 patients who later progressed to ophthalmopathy tested prospective prediction of ophthalmopathy. After sampling, hyperthyroidism patients received methimazole starting at 30 mg daily, and ophthalmopathy patients received high-dose intravenous methylprednisolone. TCR Vbeta CDR3 sequencing of fewer than 150 peripheral blood samples (under 45 ophthalmopathy, around 80 hyperthyroidism and some 17 progressor patients) is reported in the paper. The 95 to 100 discovery patients were randomly divided into training and test sets at a 7:3 ratio.

The TCR beta CDR3 regions were amplified from RNA transcripts. The first round of RT-PCR for the TCR CDR3 was performed with the HTBI primer set and the Qiagen OneStep RT-PCR kit. Libraries were constructed in a second round of multiplex PCR, after which size selection and purification were performed. Libraries were sequenced paired-end with 100 bp reads on an Illumina HiSeq2000. As for the original processing: SOAPnuke was used to process the raw data, removing reads that contained adapters or uncalled bases, had a mean Phred below 15, or lacked an exact match to the constant primer or identifier. High-quality paired reads were merged using COPE v1.2.5, and each unique nucleotide sequence was defined as a clonotype. MiTCR v1.1 was used to align clonotypes to the IMGT TRBV, TRBD and TRBJ reference segments. The analysis was restricted to V-J combinations with a frequency above 0.0001, which together covered roughly 99% of the repertoires. The TCS score was defined as the ratio of F50 (clonal expansion) to E x V (chaos), calculated using BLOSUM62-based TCRdist between CDR3 peptides within each V-J. Welch's t-statistics and random forest reduced some 510 V-J features to some 14, which were used in a naive Bayes classifier (R e1071). The public reads were reanalyzed by TCRdb: fastp trimming at Q25, MiXCR alignment, in-frame beta chains only. Every entry covers one CDR3 protein and lists the most common genes and DNA from its rows. Clone size and V and J calls follow TCRdb, not the original study. The table for this sample lists about 260,000 distinct CDR3 sequences; roughly 17% of them were counted only once. The biggest ten clones account for 28% of the sample.

The research as a whole found: In cross-validation, a model built on a 13 V-J signature told ophthalmopathy apart from stable hyperthyroidism with 85% to 90% sensitivity and roughly 81% specificity, and in testing the same model reached 80%/75%. Most expanded thyroid clonotypes (frequency above 0.001) were also detected in blood, a finding suggesting that blood repertoires may reflect thyroid immune responses. No statistical method was used to set the sample size in advance, and investigators knew the group allocation. In validation, progression to ophthalmopathy was predicted by the model with roughly 71% sensitivity and about 72% specificity, a median of approximately 6.5 months before onset.

Of note for this clonotype: Its binding antigen is unknown. Base qualities are not provided; no much larger clone lies one nucleotide away.

In the ophthalmopathy patients, disease was moderately to severely active, with a Clinical Activity Score of 3 or more, a NOSPECS grade of 4 or more, and a duration of less than 3 months. Any patient with an uncontrolled infection, another autoimmune disease, pregnancy or lactation was excluded. Diagnoses relied on clinical symptoms, serum thyroxine and TRAb, thyroid ultrasound and orbital computed tomography. Ficoll-Paque density gradient centrifugation was used to isolate PBMCs from 10 ml of fresh peripheral blood. Trizol reagent was used to extract total RNA, and RNA quality was then checked on an Agilent 2100 Bioanalyzer. Sequencing was done on a sample of blood. This clonotype was sampled from a woman under 30 with Graves' ophthalmopathy.

The CDR3 is CASSLAGLLARRETQYF. The base sequence is TGTGCCAGCAGTTTAGCAGGGTTGCTAGCGAGAAGGGAGACCCAGTACTTC. The chain is made from TRBV12-3 or TRBV12-4 and TRBJ2-5; the D region possibly corresponds to TRBD2 (6 bases align). The junction shows trimming of 0 bases on V and 5 bases on J, plus 19 bases between the germline ends. The CDR3 has 17 amino acids, counting the end cysteine and phenylalanine. Left in the record is the CDR3 DNA by itself, 51 bases read in frame from the first base.